These 11 T cell receptor beta chains originate from one sample sequenced in a study of T cell responses to AZD1222 COVID-19 vaccine. Sequencing used immunoSEQ multiplex PCR; TCRdb keeps in-frame clones, though not all of them. This table has approximately 140,000 clones, 93% appearing once. The sequencing here drew on peripheral blood, taken on day 0 of AZD1222 vaccination. Receptors were obtained from an adult in good health.

The chain links TRBV5-4 to TRBJ2-6, with D possibly being TRBD1 (5 bases). Germline-derived CDR1 and CDR2 are SGHNT and YYREEE (reference sequence). The ends were cut back, 4 bases at V and 0 bases at J, with 14 bases in the middle. CDR3 length: 17 residues. DNA for the CDR3: TGTGCCAGCAGCACTAAAACAGGTCCCTCTGGGGCCAACGTCCTGACTTTC. Encoded protein: CASSTKTGPSGANVLTF.

The gene calls are TRBV9 and TRBJ1-1; D remains unclear. Trimming removed 1 base at V and 1 base at J, with 8 bases between. Germline V lookup: CDR1 SGDLS, CDR2 YYNGEE. The CDR3 spans 14 residues. The CDR3 loop is CASSVRPGNTEAFF. The CDR3 nucleotides read TGTGCCAGCAGCGTAAGACCAGGGAACACTGAAGCTTTCTTT.

The chain links TRBV7-9 to TRBJ2-7, with D possibly called TRBD1 or TRBD2 (5 bases each). Trimming took off 5 bases at V and 4 bases at J, with 18 bases between the two ends. This CDR3 spans 15 amino acids. In germline, CDR1 is SEHNR, CDR2 FQNEAQ (reference sequence). CDR3 sequence: CASSPPGARGYEQYF. The CDR3 region has the DNA TGTGCCAGCAGCCCCCCCGGGGCAAGGGGTTACGAGCAGTACTTC.

The V call is TRBV27, the J call TRBJ1-2; no clear D. This CDR3 has 16 amino acids. V lost 5 bases and J lost 8, with 24 bases in between. The germline gives CDR1 MNHEY, CDR2 SMNVEV (reference sequence). The CDR3 DNA is TGTGCCAGCAGTCCCGCTCAAAACCCGACGGGATACGGCTACACCTTC. This translates into CASSPAQNPTGYGYTF.

The chain carries TRBV28 and TRBJ2-1; D is unresolved. The CDR3 covers 13 residues. Trimming took off 4 bases at V and 7 bases at J, with 11 bases between the two ends. CDR1 is MDHEN, CDR2 SYDVKM, per germline. The CDR3 spells CASSSVNINEQFF. Here the CDR3 DNA reads TGTGCCAGCAGTTCCGTAAACATAAATGAGCAGTTCTTC.

In its sample, this clone was seen once. The chain recombines TRBV3-1 (or the pseudogene TRBV3-2) with TRBJ2-1; D remains unclear. Germline lookup yields CDR1 LGHDT and CDR2 YNNKEL (reference sequence). This CDR3 region has 15 residues. V lost 0 bases and J lost 1, with 7 bases in between. The CDR3 reads CASSQDFRSYNEQFF. In DNA form, the CDR3 reads TGTGCCAGCAGCCAAGATTTTAGATCCTACAATGAGCAGTTCTTC.

Here the CDR3 reads CASSYPARLDNEQFF. CDR3 sequence (DNA): TGTGCCAGCAGCTACCCGGCGAGGTTGGACAATGAGCAGTTCTTC. This chain connects TRBV28 to TRBJ2-1; no definite D call. The CDR3 consists of 15 residues. The germline V and J ends were trimmed by 6 bases and 5 bases, with 17 bases remaining between them. CDR1 is MDHEN, CDR2 SYDVKM, per germline.

The chain has TRBV19 and TRBJ1-1; no definite D call. The CDR3 totals 15 residues. Trimming removed 6 bases from V and 0 bases from J, with 14 bases in between. Germline V lookup: CDR1 LNHDA, CDR2 SQIVND (reference sequence). The CDR3 spells CASRLGARVNTEAFF. DNA for the CDR3: TGTGCCAGTAGACTAGGAGCGAGAGTGAACACTGAAGCTTTCTTT.

J is TRBJ1-1 and V is TRBV5-1, with D unresolved. Per germline, CDR1 SGHRS and CDR2 YFSETQ. The CDR3 has 14 amino acids. Trimming pared 0 bases from V and 4 bases from J, leaving 10 bases between. The CDR3 sequence is CASSLDPGGTEAFF. The DNA for the CDR3 is TGCGCCAGCAGCTTGGACCCGGGAGGCACTGAAGCTTTCTTT. The whole variable domain, remainder taken from reference TRBV5-1 and TRBJ1-1, is KAGVTQTPRYLIKTRGQQVTLSCSPISGHRSVSWYQQTPGQGLQFLFEYFSETQRNKGNFPGRFSGRQFSNSRSEMNVSTLELGDSALYLCASSLDPGGTEAFFGQGTRLTVV.

This clone was counted a single time. At the DNA level, this CDR3 is encoded by other sequences in the same sample as well. The chain combines TRBV29-1 with TRBJ1-1; D is ambiguous. Germline V lookup: CDR1 SQVTM, CDR2 ANQGSEA. Between the trimmed V and J ends, which lost 3 bases and 0 bases, there was a span of 2 bases. The CDR3 consists of 11 residues. CDR3 loop: CSVEMNTEAFF. DNA of the CDR3: TGCAGCGTTGAGATGAACACTGAAGCTTTCTTT.

The chain uses TRBV6-5 and TRBJ1-1; a weak D match, TRBD1 (5 bases). This CDR3 has 14 amino acids. Germline lookup yields CDR1 MNHEY and CDR2 SVGAGI. V shed 8 bases and J shed 2 bases, with 15 bases lying between them. Written as DNA, the CDR3 is TGTGCCAGCGCTTGGGGCAGGGTAAACACTGAAGCTTTCTTT. Translated, it gives CASAWGRVNTEAFF.